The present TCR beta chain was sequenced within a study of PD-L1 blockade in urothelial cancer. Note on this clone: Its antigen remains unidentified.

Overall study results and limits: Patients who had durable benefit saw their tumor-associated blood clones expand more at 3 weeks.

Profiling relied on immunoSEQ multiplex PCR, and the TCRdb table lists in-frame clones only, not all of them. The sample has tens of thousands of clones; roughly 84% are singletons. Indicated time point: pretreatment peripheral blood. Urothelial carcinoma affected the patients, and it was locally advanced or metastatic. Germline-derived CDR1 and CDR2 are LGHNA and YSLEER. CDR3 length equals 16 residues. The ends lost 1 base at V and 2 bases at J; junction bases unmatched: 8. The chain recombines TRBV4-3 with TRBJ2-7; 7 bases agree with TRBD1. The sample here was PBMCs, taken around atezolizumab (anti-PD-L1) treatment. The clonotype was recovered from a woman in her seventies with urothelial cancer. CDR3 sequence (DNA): TGCGCCAGCAGCCAAGGACAACAGGGGATTGCCTACGAGCAGTACTTC. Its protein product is CASSQGQQGIAYEQYF.